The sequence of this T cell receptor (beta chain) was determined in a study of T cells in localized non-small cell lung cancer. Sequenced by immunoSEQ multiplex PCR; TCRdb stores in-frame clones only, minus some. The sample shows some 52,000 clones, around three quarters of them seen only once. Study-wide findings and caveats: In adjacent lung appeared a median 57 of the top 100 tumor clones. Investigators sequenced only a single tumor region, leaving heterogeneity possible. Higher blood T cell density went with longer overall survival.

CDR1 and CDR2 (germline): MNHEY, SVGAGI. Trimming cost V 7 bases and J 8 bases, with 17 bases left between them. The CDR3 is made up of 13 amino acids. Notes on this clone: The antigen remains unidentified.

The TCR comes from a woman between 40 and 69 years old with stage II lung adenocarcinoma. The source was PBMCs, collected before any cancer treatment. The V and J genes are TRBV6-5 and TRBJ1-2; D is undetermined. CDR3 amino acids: CASKNSGVEGYTF. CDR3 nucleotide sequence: TGTGCCAGCAAAAACAGCGGGGTCGAGGGCTACACCTTC.